The 23 T cell receptor beta chains in this list originate from one sample, sequenced in a study of shared T cell receptors in the human thymus. Measured with immunoSEQ multiplex PCR; TCRdb has only the in-frame clones, and not every one. This sample has over 65,000 clones, with nearly 95% found just once. Material: thymocytes. The receptor set was obtained from a human donor.

This clone has a single count. The chain joins TRBV2 to TRBJ1-2, with 11 bases identical to TRBD1. The CDR3 sequence is 19 residues long. The V segment lost 1 base and the J segment 5 bases; nucleotides outside the gene matches: 15. Germline values: CDR1 SNHLY, CDR2 FYNNEI. The CDR3 region is CASSEGTGGSDRLGYGYTF. The CDR3 nucleotides read TGTGCCAGCAGTGAAGGGACAGGGGGCTCAGATAGACTGGGTTATGGCTACACCTTC. Together with reference TRBV2 and TRBJ1-2, the CDR3 gives the full variable domain: EPEVTQTPSHQVTQMGQEVILRCVPISNHLYFYWYRQILGQKVEFLVSFYNNEISEKSEIFDDQFSVERPDGSNFTLKIRSTKLEDSAMYFCASSEGTGGSDRLGYGYTFGSGTRLTVV.

The chain carries TRBV5-1 and TRBJ1-1; D remains ambiguous. The germline CDR1 and CDR2 sequences are SGHRS and YFSETQ. The CDR3 runs 16 residues. V gave up 4 bases and J gave up 2 bases, with 18 bases separating them. Here the CDR3 reads CASSHTLGFINTEAFF. CDR3 coding DNA: TGCGCCAGCAGCCACACTCTAGGTTTTATAAACACTGAAGCTTTCTTT.

The CDR3 protein is CATSRDYRGTEAFF. In nucleotides, the CDR3 is TGTGCCACCAGCAGAGATTACAGGGGGACTGAAGCTTTCTTT. The chain links TRBV15 to TRBJ1-1; 8 bases agree with TRBD1. J lost 5 bases, V lost 0 bases, and 2 bases had no gene match. Germline V gives CDR1 LNHNV, CDR2 YYDKDF (reference sequence). This CDR3 is 14 amino acids long.

V is TRBV7-3 and J is TRBJ2-5; 9 nucleotides agree with TRBD1. The trim removed 4 bases at V and 2 bases at J, leaving 11 bases unmatched. This CDR3 has 17 residues. The germline gives CDR1 SGHTA, CDR2 FQGTGA. The CDR3 reads CASSSGTGHAGQETQYF. The CDR3 DNA is TGTGCCAGCAGCTCCGGGACAGGGCACGCGGGGCAAGAGACCCAGTACTTC. Filled out from reference TRBV7-3 and TRBJ2-5, the complete variable domain reads GAGVSQTPSNKVTEKGKYVELRCDPISGHTALYWYRQSLGQGPEFLIYFQGTGAADDSGLPNDRFFAVRPEGSVSTLKIQRTERGDSAVYLCASSSGTGHAGQETQYFGPGTRLLVL.

This clone appeared a few times. J is TRBJ1-5 and V is TRBV7-8; perhaps TRBD1 as D (5 bases). Germline assignment: CDR1 SGHVS and CDR2 FQNEAQ. V was clipped by 1 base and J by 9 bases, with 13 bases between them. The CDR3 contains 14 residues. Written as DNA, the CDR3 is TGTGCCAGCAGCTTAGTCCAGGGCTCACGGCCCCAGCATTTT. It translates to CASSLVQGSRPQHF.

CDR3 protein: CSARWGNEQFF. The CDR3, as DNA: TGCAGTGCTAGATGGGGAAATGAGCAGTTCTTC. The rearrangement uses TRBV20-1 and TRBJ2-1; unclear D gene. CDR3 length: 11 amino acids. Germline values: CDR1 DFQATT, CDR2 SNEGSKA (reference sequence). The V gene lost 2 bases and the J gene lost 7 bases, with 6 bases spanning the gap.

V usage is TRBV28 and J usage is TRBJ2-1, with D perhaps TRBD2 (5 bases). The CDR3 consists of 17 residues. CDR1 is MDHEN, CDR2 SYDVKM, per germline. The ends were cut back, 5 bases at V and 5 bases at J, with 22 bases in the middle. This CDR3 reads CASSKGRRDLNHNEQFF. The CDR3 DNA reads as TGTGCCAGCAGTAAAGGCCGCCGGGATCTTAACCACAATGAGCAGTTCTTC. The full variable domain, with the rest looked up from reference TRBV28 and TRBJ2-1, is DVKVTQSSRYLVKRTGEKVFLECVQDMDHENMFWYRQDPGLGLRLIYFSYDVKMKEKGDIPEGYSVSREKKERFSLILESASTNQTSMYLCASSKGRRDLNHNEQFFGPGTRLTVL.

The J gene is TRBJ2-5, the V gene TRBV28; maybe TRBD2 (7 bases). Germline lookup yields CDR1 MDHEN and CDR2 SYDVKM. V was shortened by 3 bases and J by 2 bases, with 16 bases between the two germline ends. CDR3 size: 16 residues. CDR3 DNA: TGTGCCAGCAGTTTGTGGCTAGGGGGGGATCAAGAGACCCAGTACTTC. Translation gives CASSLWLGGDQETQYF.

The V and J genes are TRBV25-1 and TRBJ2-1; 12 nucleotides line up with TRBD2. Looked up from germline, CDR1 is MGHDK and CDR2 is SYGVNS. The CDR3 loop spans 14 amino acids. The ends lost 11 bases at V and 7 bases at J; junction bases unmatched: 9. The CDR3 region has the DNA TGTGCCGCCCGGACTAGCGGGGCCTCTAATGAGCAGTTCTTC. Translating gives CAARTSGASNEQFF.

The V gene is TRBV5-1, the J gene TRBJ2-5, with 8 nucleotides matching TRBD2. Germline CDR1 SGHRS, CDR2 YFSETQ. Unmatched junction bases numbered 7, after V lost 4 bases and J lost 2 bases. The CDR3 extends over 15 amino acids. This chain's CDR3 is CASSRKTSGQETQYF. CDR3 nucleotides: TGCGCCAGCAGCCGAAAAACTAGCGGACAAGAGACCCAGTACTTC.

The chain employs TRBV7-9 and TRBJ1-2; D may be TRBD1 (6 bases). Germline CDR1 reads SEHNR; CDR2 reads FQNEAQ (reference sequence). Trimming pared 1 base from V and 7 bases from J, leaving 13 bases between. This CDR3 has 14 residues. The CDR3 loop reads CASSLGKQGPGYTF. CDR3 nucleotide sequence: TGTGCCAGCAGCTTAGGGAAACAGGGACCTGGCTACACCTTC.

This rearrangement joins TRBV5-8 to TRBJ1-3, with 7 nucleotides matching TRBD1. This CDR3 region has 14 residues. Trimming cost V 6 bases and J 2 bases; bases outside gene matches: 5. Looked up from germline, CDR1 is SGHTS and CDR2 is YDEGEE. The CDR3 loop is CASTVGQAGNTIYF. The CDR3 nucleotides read TGTGCCAGCACCGTAGGACAGGCTGGAAACACCATATATTTT. Combining the CDR3 with reference TRBV5-8 and TRBJ1-3 gives the whole variable domain EAGVTQSPTHLIKTRGQQATLRCSPISGHTSVYWYQQALGLGLQFLLWYDEGEERNRGNFPPRFSGRQFPNYSSELNVNALELEDSALYLCASTVGQAGNTIYFGEGSWLTVV.

The chain uses TRBV5-5 and TRBJ1-1; D gene ambiguous. Trimming took off 3 bases at V and 6 bases at J, with 9 bases between the two ends. Looked up from germline, CDR1 is SGHKS and CDR2 is YYEKEE (reference sequence). This CDR3 is 12 amino acids long. The CDR3 DNA reads TGTGCCAGCAGCTCCTCCGAGGCTGAAGCTTTCTTT. Translated, it gives CASSSSEAEAFF.

The chain couples TRBV7-2 to TRBJ1-3; D perhaps matches TRBD1 (6 bases). Germline CDR1 and CDR2: SGHTA and FQGNSA. The CDR3 is made up of 17 amino acids. The V end lost 4 bases, the J end lost 0 bases, and 16 bases lay between the germline ends. CDR3 nucleotides: TGTGCCAGCAGCTCAGCAAAACAGGGAATCTCTGGAAACACCATATATTTT. Translating it yields CASSSAKQGISGNTIYF.

As DNA, the CDR3 is TGCGCCAGCAGTGAAAGGCCGGTTGGGAACACCGGGGAGCTGTTTTTT. Translating it yields CASSERPVGNTGELFF. The chain combines TRBV10-2 with TRBJ2-2; no firm D call. Germline CDR1 reads WSHSY; CDR2 reads SAAADI. Trimming removed 3 bases at V and 1 base at J, with 12 bases between. This CDR3 is built from 16 residues.

The chain recombines TRBV25-1 with TRBJ2-7, with D tentatively TRBD2 (6 bases). The V gene lost 6 bases and the J gene lost 2 bases, with 14 bases spanning the gap. The CDR3 is made up of 14 amino acids. Germline CDR1 MGHDK, CDR2 SYGVNS. This CDR3 is CASSSAGQPYEQYF. CDR3 in DNA: TGTGCCAGCAGCTCAGCGGGCCAACCCTACGAGCAGTACTTC.

The CDR3 reads CAISDFGRGETNEKLFF. The CDR3 DNA reads TGTGCCATCAGTGATTTCGGCAGGGGGGAGACTAATGAAAAACTGTTTTTT. The V gene is TRBV10-3, the J gene TRBJ1-4, with TRBD1 matching over 7 bases. The V gene's germline CDR1 is ENHRY and CDR2 SYGVKD. CDR3 length: 17 amino acids. V gave up 3 bases and J gave up 2 bases; unmatched junction bases: 9.

This sequence joins TRBV4-3 and TRBJ2-2, with D perhaps TRBD2 (6 bases). Germline values: CDR1 LGHNA, CDR2 YSLEER. The CDR3 length is 16 residues. Trimming took off 1 base at V and 4 bases at J, with 13 bases between the two ends. The DNA for the CDR3 is TGCGCCAGCAGCCAAGCCCTTCCCGGGGGCACCGGGGAGCTGTTTTTT. Amino acid sequence: CASSQALPGGTGELFF.

V gene TRBV6-5 combines with J gene TRBJ1-6; 9 bases agree with TRBD1. This CDR3 contains 15 residues. CDR1 and CDR2 (germline): MNHEY, SVGAGI. Unmatched junction bases numbered 9, after V lost 9 bases and J lost 6 bases. The CDR3, as DNA: TGTGCCAGTGCCGGGGCGGGACAGGGTAATTCACCCCTCCACTTT. This sequence encodes CASAGAGQGNSPLHF.

This sequence joins TRBV19 and TRBJ1-2; 7 nucleotides align to TRBD1. The CDR3 covers 16 residues. V trimming: 4 bases; J trimming: 0 bases; junction bases outside the gene matches: 8. Germline CDR1 and CDR2: LNHDA and SQIVND (reference sequence). The CDR3 DNA reads TGTGCCAGTAGTACCGACCGACAGGGCCCTAACTATGGCTACACCTTC. Protein: CASSTDRQGPNYGYTF.

J is TRBJ2-1 and V is TRBV14; 11 bases are shared with TRBD2. This CDR3 contains 18 residues. Germline values: CDR1 SGHDN, CDR2 FVKESK. J lost 6 bases, V lost 1 base, and 11 bases had no gene match. The CDR3 sequence: CASSQALPTSGVINEQFF. The CDR3 DNA reads as TGTGCCAGCAGCCAAGCTTTGCCGACTAGCGGGGTTATCAATGAGCAGTTCTTC.

The chain is built from TRBV7-2 and TRBJ2-7, with TRBD2 matching 10 bases. Germline V gene data show CDR1 as SGHTA and CDR2 as FQGNSA. V was clipped by 5 bases and J by 3 bases; unmatched bases: 4. The CDR3 loop spans 14 amino acids. The CDR3 spells CASSALAGVYEQYF. CDR3 sequence (DNA): TGTGCCAGCAGCGCCCTAGCGGGGGTCTACGAGCAGTACTTC.

The rearrangement uses TRBV29-1 and TRBJ1-4, with D perhaps TRBD1 (5 bases). Trimming removed 6 bases from V and 0 bases from J, with 14 bases in between. This CDR3 is 15 amino acids long. CDR1 is SQVTM, CDR2 ANQGSEA, per germline. Here the CDR3 DNA reads TGCAGCGTCTCAGACAGAATTGCAACTAATGAAAAACTGTTTTTT. Its translation is CSVSDRIATNEKLFF.